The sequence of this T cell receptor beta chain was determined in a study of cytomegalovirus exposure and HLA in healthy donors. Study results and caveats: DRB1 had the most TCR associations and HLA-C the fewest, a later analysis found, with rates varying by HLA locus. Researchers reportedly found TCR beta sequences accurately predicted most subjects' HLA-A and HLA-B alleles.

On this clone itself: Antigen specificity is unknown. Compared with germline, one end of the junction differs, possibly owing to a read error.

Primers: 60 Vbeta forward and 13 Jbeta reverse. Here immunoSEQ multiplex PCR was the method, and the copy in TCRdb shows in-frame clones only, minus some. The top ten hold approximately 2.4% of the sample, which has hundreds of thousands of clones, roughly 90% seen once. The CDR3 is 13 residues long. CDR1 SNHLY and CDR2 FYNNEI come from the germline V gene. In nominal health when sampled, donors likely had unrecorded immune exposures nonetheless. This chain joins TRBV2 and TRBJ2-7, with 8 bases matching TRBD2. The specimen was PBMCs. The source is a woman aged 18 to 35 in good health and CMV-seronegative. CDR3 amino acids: CISGAPSTYEQYF. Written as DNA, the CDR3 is TGCATTAGCGGGGCCCCGTCAACTTACGAGCAGTACTTC. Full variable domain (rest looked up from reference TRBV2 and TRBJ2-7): EPEVTQTPSHQVTQMGQEVILRCVPISNHLYFYWYRQILGQKVEFLVSFYNNEISEKSEIFDDQFSVERPDGSNFTLKIRSTKLEDSAMYFCISGAPSTYEQYFGPGTRLTVT.